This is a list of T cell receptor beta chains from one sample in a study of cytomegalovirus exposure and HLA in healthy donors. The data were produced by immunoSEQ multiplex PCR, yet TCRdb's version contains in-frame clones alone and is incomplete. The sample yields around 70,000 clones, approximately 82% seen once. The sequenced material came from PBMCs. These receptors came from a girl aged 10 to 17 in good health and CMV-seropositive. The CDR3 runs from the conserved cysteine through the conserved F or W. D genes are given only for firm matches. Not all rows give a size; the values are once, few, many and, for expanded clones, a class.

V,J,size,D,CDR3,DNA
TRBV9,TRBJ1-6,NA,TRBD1,CASSADRGNSPLHF,TGTGCCAGCAGCGCGGACAGGGGAAATTCACCCCTCCACTTT
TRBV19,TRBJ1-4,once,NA,CASSLVTGVEKLFF,TGTGCCAGTAGCCTCGTAACGGGAGTTGAAAAACTGTTTTTT
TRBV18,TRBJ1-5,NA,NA,CASSPYRANQPQHF,TGTGCCAGCTCACCATACAGGGCCAATCAGCCCCAGCATTTT
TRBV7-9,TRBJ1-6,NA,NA,CASRDSRVGSPLHF,TGTGCCAGCAGGGACAGTCGCGTAGGGTCACCCCTCCACTTT
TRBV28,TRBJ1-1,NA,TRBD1,CASRSSGTANTEAFF,TGTGCCAGCAGGTCATCCGGGACAGCGAACACTGAAGCTTTCTTT
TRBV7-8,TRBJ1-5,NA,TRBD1,CASSLERVWDRRNSNQPQHF,TGTGCCAGCAGCTTAGAGAGAGTGTGGGACAGAAGAAATAGCAATCAGCCCCAGCATTTT
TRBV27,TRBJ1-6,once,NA,CASSSPGSPLHF,TGTGCCAGCAGTTCCCCGGGTTCACCCCTCCACTTT
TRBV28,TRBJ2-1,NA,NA,CASTYGHSSYNEQFF,TGTGCCAGCACCTACGGACATAGCTCCTACAATGAGCAGTTCTTC
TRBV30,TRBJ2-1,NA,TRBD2,CAWSREVYNEQFF,TGTGCCTGGAGTCGGGAGGTCTACAATGAGCAGTTCTTC
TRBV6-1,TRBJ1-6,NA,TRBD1,CASSEGTGRRSPLHF,TGTGCCAGCAGTGAAGGGACAGGACGGCGGTCACCCCTCCACTTT
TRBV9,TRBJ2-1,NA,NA,CASSVSIHNEQFF,TGTGCCAGCAGCGTGAGTATCCACAATGAGCAGTTCTTC
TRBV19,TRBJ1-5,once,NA,CASSMGSRGRHF,TGTGCCAGTAGTATGGGGAGCAGGGGTCGGCATTTT
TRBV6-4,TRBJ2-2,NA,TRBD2,CATEAGENTGELFF,TGTGCCACCGAAGCGGGGGAGAACACCGGGGAGCTGTTTTTT
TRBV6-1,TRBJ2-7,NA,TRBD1,CASMGQPSSYEQYF,TGTGCCAGCATGGGACAGCCCAGCTCCTACGAGCAGTACTTC
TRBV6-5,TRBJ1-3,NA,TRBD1,CASSGTGNPGNTIYF,TGTGCCAGCAGCGGGACAGGGAACCCTGGAAACACCATATATTTT
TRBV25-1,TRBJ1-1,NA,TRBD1,CASVRTGFGDTEAFF,TGTGCCAGCGTACGGACAGGGTTCGGGGACACTGAAGCTTTCTTT
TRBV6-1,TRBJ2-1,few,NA,CASSEGQEYNEQFF,TGTGCCAGCAGTGAAGGACAGGAGTACAATGAGCAGTTCTTC
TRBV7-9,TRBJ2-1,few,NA,CASSLAANEQFF,TGTGCCAGCAGCTTAGCGGCTAATGAGCAGTTCTTC
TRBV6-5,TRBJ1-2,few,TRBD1,CASSTGQKGYTF,TGTGCCAGCAGCACGGGACAGAAGGGCTACACCTTC
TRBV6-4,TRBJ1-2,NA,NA,CASKPGDRDGYTF,TGTGCCAGCAAACCAGGGGACCGGGATGGCTACACCTTC
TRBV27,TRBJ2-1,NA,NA,CASSLIGVNEQFF,TGTGCCAGCAGCCTAATCGGGGTCAATGAGCAGTTCTTC
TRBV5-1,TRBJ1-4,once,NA,CASSRHDVNEKLFF,TGCGCCAGCAGCCGACACGACGTTAATGAAAAACTGTTTTTT
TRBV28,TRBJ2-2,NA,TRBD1,CASGSGTANTGELFF,TGTGCCAGCGGGTCCGGGACAGCGAACACCGGGGAGCTGTTTTTT
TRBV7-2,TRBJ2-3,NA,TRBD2,CASSLEGWTSGTDTQYF,TGTGCCAGCAGCTTAGAGGGTTGGACTAGCGGGACAGATACGCAGTATTTT
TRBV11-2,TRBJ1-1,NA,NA,CASSPRVWGTEAFF,TGTGCCAGCAGCCCCAGGGTTTGGGGCACTGAAGCTTTCTTT
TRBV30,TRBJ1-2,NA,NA,CAWAPDTNGGYGYTF,TGTGCCTGGGCCCCGGACACTAACGGCGGCTATGGCTACACCTTC
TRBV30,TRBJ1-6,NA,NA,CAWSWANSPLHF,TGTGCCTGGAGTTGGGCTAATTCACCCCTCCACTTT
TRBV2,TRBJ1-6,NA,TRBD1,CAGRTGLNSPLHF,TGTGCCGGTAGGACAGGCCTAAATTCACCCCTCCACTTT
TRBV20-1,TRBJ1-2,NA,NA,CSASGGRGYTF,TGCAGTGCTAGTGGGGGCCGGGGCTACACCTTC
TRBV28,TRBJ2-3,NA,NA,CASTLGQNTDTQYF,TGTGCCAGCACTCTAGGACAGAACACAGATACGCAGTATTTT
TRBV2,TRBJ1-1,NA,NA,CASSYRDAEAFF,TGTGCCAGCAGTTACAGGGACGCTGAAGCTTTCTTT
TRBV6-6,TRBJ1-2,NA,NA,CASSYDFYGYTF,TGTGCCAGCAGTTACGACTTCTATGGCTACACCTTC
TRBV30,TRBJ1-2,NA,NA,CAWSVPGDYGYTF,TGTGCCTGGAGTGTACCGGGGGATTATGGCTACACCTTC
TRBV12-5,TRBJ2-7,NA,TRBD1,CASGLRTGQGPYEQYF,TGTGCTAGTGGTTTGAGAACGGGACAGGGCCCCTACGAGCAGTACTTC
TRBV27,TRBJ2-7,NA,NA,CASSLGQGGSEQYF,TGTGCCAGCAGTTTAGGACAGGGCGGGAGCGAGCAGTACTTC
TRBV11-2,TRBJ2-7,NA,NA,CASSGDSILLYEQYF,TGTGCCAGCAGCGGCGACAGTATACTCCTCTACGAGCAGTACTTC
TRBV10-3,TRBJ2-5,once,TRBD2,CAISKGTSGSGQETQYF,TGTGCCATCAGTAAAGGGACTAGCGGCTCTGGACAAGAGACCCAGTACTTC